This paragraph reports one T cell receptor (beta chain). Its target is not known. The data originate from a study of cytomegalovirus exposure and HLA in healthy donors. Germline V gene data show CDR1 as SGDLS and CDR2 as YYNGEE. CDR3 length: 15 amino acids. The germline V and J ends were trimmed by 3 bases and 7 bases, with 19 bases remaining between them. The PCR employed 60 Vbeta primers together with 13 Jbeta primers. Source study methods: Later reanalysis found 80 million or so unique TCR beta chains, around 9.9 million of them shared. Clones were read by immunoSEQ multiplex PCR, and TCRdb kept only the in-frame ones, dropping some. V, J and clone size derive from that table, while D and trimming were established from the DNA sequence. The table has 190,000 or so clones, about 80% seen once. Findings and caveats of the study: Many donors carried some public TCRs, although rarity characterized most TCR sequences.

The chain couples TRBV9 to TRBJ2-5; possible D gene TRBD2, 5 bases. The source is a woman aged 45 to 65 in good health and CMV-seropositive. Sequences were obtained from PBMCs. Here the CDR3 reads CASSDRESGSGTQYF. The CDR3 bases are TGTGCCAGCAGCGACCGAGAGAGCGGCTCAGGGACCCAGTACTTC. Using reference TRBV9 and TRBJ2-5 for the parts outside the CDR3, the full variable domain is DSGVTQTPKHLITATGQRVTLRCSPRSGDLSVYWYQQSLDQGLQFLIQYYNGEERAKGNILERFSAQQFPDLHSELNLSSLELGDSALYFCASSDRESGSGTQYFGPGTRLLVL.